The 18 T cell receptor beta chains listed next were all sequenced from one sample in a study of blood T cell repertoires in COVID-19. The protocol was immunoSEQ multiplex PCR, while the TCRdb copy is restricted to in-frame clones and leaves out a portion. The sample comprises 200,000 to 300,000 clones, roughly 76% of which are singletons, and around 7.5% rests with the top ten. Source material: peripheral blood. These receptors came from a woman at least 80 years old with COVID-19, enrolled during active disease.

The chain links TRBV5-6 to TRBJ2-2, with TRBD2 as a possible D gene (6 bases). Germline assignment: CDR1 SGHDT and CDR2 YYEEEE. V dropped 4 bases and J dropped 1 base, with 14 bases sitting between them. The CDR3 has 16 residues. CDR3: CASSQGLRGNTGELFF. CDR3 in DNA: TGTGCCAGCAGCCAAGGACTAAGAGGGAACACCGGGGAGCTGTTTTTT.

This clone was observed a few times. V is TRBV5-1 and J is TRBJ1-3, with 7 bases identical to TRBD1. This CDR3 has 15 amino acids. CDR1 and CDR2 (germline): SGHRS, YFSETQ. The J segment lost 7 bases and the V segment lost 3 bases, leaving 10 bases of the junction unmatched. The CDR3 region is CASSSTGDWINTIYF. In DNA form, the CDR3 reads TGCGCCAGCAGCTCAACAGGGGATTGGATCAACACCATATATTTT.

The CDR3 DNA reads TGCGCCAGCAGCTGGGATGGGAGCTCTGGGGCCAACGTCCTGACTTTC. Residues: CASSWDGSSGANVLTF. V gene TRBV5-1 combines with J gene TRBJ2-6, with a weak D call TRBD2 (5 bases). This CDR3 is built from 16 residues. Looked up from germline, CDR1 is SGHRS and CDR2 is YFSETQ. V lost 3 bases, J lost 0 bases, and 10 bases lay in between.

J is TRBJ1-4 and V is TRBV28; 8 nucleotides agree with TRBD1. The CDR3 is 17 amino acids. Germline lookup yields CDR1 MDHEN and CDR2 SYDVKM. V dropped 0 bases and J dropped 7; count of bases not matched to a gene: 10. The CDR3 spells CASSLWGLDRDGEKLFF. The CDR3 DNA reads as TGTGCCAGCAGTTTATGGGGACTGGACAGGGACGGTGAAAAACTGTTTTTT.

The CDR3 protein is CASSETSGRITGELFF. The CDR3 nucleotides are TGTGCCAGCAGTGAAACGAGCGGGAGGATCACCGGGGAGCTGTTTTTT. The V call is TRBV6-1, the J call TRBJ2-2; 9 bases line up with TRBD2. The CDR3 totals 16 residues. The germline CDR1 and CDR2 sequences are MNHNS and SASEGT. V trimming: 2 bases; J trimming: 4 bases; junction bases outside the gene matches: 5.

The CDR3 DNA reads TGTGCCAGCAGTGAACACAGGCCGAGCTCCTATAATTCACCCCTCCACTTT. Residues: CASSEHRPSSYNSPLHF. This chain links TRBV2 with TRBJ1-6; possibly TRBD1 for D (5 bases). This CDR3 region has 17 residues. Germline assignment: CDR1 SNHLY and CDR2 FYNNEI. V gave up 2 bases and J gave up 0 bases, with 11 bases separating them. The full variable domain, rest sourced from reference TRBV2 and TRBJ1-6, is EPEVTQTPSHQVTQMGQEVILRCVPISNHLYFYWYRQILGQKVEFLVSFYNNEISEKSEIFDDQFSVERPDGSNFTLKIRSTKLEDSAMYFCASSEHRPSSYNSPLHFGNGTRLTVT.

The CDR3 sequence: CATSVGITEAFF. DNA for the CDR3: TGTGCCACCTCAGTTGGTATTACTGAAGCTTTCTTT. The chain couples TRBV15 to TRBJ1-1; no definite D call. V was pared by 8 bases and J by 5 bases, with 12 bases between. Per germline, CDR1 LNHNV and CDR2 YYDKDF (reference sequence). The CDR3 has 12 residues.

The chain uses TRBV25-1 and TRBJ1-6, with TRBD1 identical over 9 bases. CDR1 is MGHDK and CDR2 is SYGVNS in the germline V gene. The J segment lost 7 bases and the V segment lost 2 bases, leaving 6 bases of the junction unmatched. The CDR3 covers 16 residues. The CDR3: CASSEEVGTGNSPLHF. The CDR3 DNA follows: TGTGCCAGCAGTGAAGAAGTTGGGACAGGGAATTCACCCCTCCACTTT.

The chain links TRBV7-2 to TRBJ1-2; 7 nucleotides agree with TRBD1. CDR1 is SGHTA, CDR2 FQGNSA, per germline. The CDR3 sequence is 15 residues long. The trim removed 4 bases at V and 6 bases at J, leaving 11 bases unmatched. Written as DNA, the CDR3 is TGTGCCAGCAGCTCGGGTGACAGGGTTGTCGATGGCTACACCTTC. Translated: CASSSGDRVVDGYTF.

This CDR3 reads CAIRQGGANVLTF. The CDR3 DNA follows: TGTGCCATCCGACAAGGTGGGGCCAACGTCCTGACTTTC. This rearrangement joins TRBV6-5 to TRBJ2-6; no reliable D call. The CDR3 is made up of 13 amino acids. The V end was cut by 10 bases, the J end by 3 bases, with 10 bases between. Germline V lookup: CDR1 MNHEY, CDR2 SVGAGI.

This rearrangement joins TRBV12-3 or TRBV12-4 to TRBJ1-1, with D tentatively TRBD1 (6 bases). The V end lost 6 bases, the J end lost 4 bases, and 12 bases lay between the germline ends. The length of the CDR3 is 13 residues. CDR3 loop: CASSLQGITEAFF. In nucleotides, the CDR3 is TGTGCCAGCAGCTTGCAGGGGATCACTGAAGCTTTCTTT.

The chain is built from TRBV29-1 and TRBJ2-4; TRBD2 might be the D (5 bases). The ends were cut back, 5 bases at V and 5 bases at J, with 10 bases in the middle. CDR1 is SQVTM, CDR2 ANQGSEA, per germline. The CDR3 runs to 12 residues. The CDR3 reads CSVQRAENIQYF. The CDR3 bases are TGCAGCGTTCAGAGGGCCGAAAACATTCAGTACTTC.

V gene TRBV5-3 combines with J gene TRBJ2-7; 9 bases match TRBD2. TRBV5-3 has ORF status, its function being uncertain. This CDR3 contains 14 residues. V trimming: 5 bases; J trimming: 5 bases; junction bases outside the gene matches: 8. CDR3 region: CARRSRREGDEQYF. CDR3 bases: TGTGCCAGAAGGAGTAGGCGGGAGGGGGACGAGCAGTACTTC.

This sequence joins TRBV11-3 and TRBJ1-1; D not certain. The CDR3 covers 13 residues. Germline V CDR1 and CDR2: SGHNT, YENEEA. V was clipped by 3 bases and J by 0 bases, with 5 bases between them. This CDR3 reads CASSFSVNTEAFF. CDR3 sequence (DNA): TGTGCCAGCAGCTTCTCCGTGAACACTGAAGCTTTCTTT.

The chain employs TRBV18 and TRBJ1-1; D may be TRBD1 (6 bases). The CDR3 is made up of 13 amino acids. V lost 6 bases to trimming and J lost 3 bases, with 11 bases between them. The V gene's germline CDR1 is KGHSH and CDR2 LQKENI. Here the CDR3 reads CASSAAGDTEAFF. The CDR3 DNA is TGTGCCAGCTCGGCCGCAGGGGACACTGAAGCTTTCTTT. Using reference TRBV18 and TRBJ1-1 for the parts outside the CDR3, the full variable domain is NAGVMQNPRHLVRRRGQEARLRCSPMKGHSHVYWYRQLPEEGLKFMVYLQKENIIDESGMPKERFSAEFPKEGPSILRIQQVVRGDSAAYFCASSAAGDTEAFFGQGTRLTVV.

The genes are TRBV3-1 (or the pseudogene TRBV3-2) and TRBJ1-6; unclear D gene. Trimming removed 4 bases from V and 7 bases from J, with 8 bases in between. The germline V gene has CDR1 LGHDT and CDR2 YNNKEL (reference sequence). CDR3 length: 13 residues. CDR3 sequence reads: CASSPLVNSPLHF. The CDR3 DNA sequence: TGTGCCAGCAGCCCCTTAGTGAATTCACCCCTCCACTTT.

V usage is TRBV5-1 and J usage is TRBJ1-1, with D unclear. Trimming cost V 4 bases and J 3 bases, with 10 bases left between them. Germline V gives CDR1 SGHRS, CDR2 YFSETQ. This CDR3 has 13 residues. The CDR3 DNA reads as TGCGCCAGCAGCACATCAGGTTACACTGAAGCTTTCTTT. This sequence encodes CASSTSGYTEAFF.

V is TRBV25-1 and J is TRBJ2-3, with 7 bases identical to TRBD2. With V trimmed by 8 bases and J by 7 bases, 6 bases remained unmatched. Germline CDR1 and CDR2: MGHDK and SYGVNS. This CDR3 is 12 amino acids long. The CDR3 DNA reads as TGTGCCAGCCTTTCTAGCGGCTATACGCAGTATTTT. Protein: CASLSSGYTQYF.